This entry lists 14 T cell receptor beta chains sequenced from one sample in a study of blood T cell repertoires in COVID-19. Sequenced by immunoSEQ multiplex PCR; TCRdb stores in-frame clones only, minus some. The data hold around 300,000 clones, with nearly 90% observed a single time. The source material was PBMCs or T cells enriched from blood (not recorded which). The receptors come from a woman aged 55-69 years who had recovered from COVID-19.

This chain links TRBV21-1 with TRBJ2-2; TRBD2 is taken as the D call from the table, unchecked against the DNA. TRBV21-1 is reported as a pseudogene. CDR3 length equals 13 residues. Written as DNA, the CDR3 is TGTGCCAGCAGCCCCAGACCGGGCGGGGAGCTGTTTTTT. As protein: CASSPRPGGELFF.

This chain links TRBV9 with TRBJ2-2; the match to TRBD2 covers 12 bases. Looked up from germline, CDR1 is SGDLS and CDR2 is YYNGEE. CDR3 size: 16 residues. V lost 4 bases to trimming and J lost 5 bases; unmatched junction nucleotides: 6. The CDR3 region is CASSRGLAGGTGELFF. CDR3 DNA: TGTGCCAGCAGCCGTGGGCTAGCGGGAGGGACCGGGGAGCTGTTTTTT.

The chain joins TRBV5-6 to TRBJ1-5; TRBD1 is a possible D gene (5 bases). Trimming left V 4 bases short and J 4 bases short, with 15 bases between. CDR1 and CDR2 from the germline V gene are SGHDT and YYEEEE. The CDR3 has 15 amino acids. The CDR3 nucleotides read TGTGCCAGCAGCCCCGCCGCAGGGCCTAATCAGCCCCAGCATTTT. Protein: CASSPAAGPNQPQHF.

Worth noting for this clone: The sample has other DNA sequences that encode this CDR3 too. The genes are TRBV9 and TRBJ1-6, with D unresolved. The CDR3 totals 15 residues. V was cut by 0 bases and J by 0 bases, with 4 bases left in between. Germline V CDR1 and CDR2: SGDLS, YYNGEE. The CDR3 bases are TGTGCCAGCAGCGTAGGGAGCTCCTATAATTCACCCCTCCACTTT. It codes for CASSVGSSYNSPLHF.

The CDR3 protein is CASRFTSTDTQYF. The CDR3 region has the DNA TGTGCCAGCAGGTTTACTAGCACAGATACGCAGTATTTT. The chain recombines TRBV7-9 with TRBJ2-3; D gene uncertain. CDR3 length: 13 amino acids. The germline CDR1 and CDR2 sequences are SEHNR and FQNEAQ (reference sequence). Trimming took off 6 bases at V and 0 bases at J, with 7 bases between the two ends. The whole variable domain, filled in from reference TRBV7-9 and TRBJ2-3, reads DTGVSQNPRHKITKRGQNVTFRCDPISEHNRLYWYRQTLGQGPEFLTYFQNEAQLEKSRLLSDRFSAERPKGSFSTLEIQRTEQGDSAMYLCASRFTSTDTQYFGPGTRLTVL.

This clone was seen a handful of times. The J gene is TRBJ1-3, the V gene TRBV7-2, with D possibly TRBD1 on 5 matching bases. In germline, CDR1 is SGHTA, CDR2 FQGNSA. Deletions cut 3 bases from V and 1 base from J, with 10 bases between. The CDR3 length is 15 residues. The CDR3 is CASSFVAGSGNTIYF. For the CDR3, the DNA is TGTGCCAGCAGCTTTGTGGCAGGGTCTGGAAACACCATATATTTT.

The chain couples TRBV5-1 to TRBJ2-1; 7 nucleotides line up with TRBD1. The CDR3 spans 16 residues. V gave up 2 bases and J gave up 3 bases; unmatched junction bases: 8. CDR1 and CDR2 from the germline V gene are SGHRS and YFSETQ. The chain's CDR3 is CASSLIPGQSYNEQFF. As DNA, the CDR3 is TGCGCCAGCAGCTTAATCCCGGGACAGAGCTACAATGAGCAGTTCTTC.

V gene TRBV27 combines with J gene TRBJ1-3, with D uncertain. This CDR3 has 12 amino acids. Germline CDR1 is MNHEY and CDR2 is SMNVEV (reference sequence). Trimming took off 8 bases at V and 2 bases at J, with 7 bases between the two ends. The CDR3 region is CASRSAGNTIYF. DNA of the CDR3: TGTGCCAGCCGGAGTGCTGGAAACACCATATATTTT.

The chain is built from TRBV6-5 and TRBJ2-3, with TRBD2 matching 10 bases. V was pared by 8 bases and J by 6 bases, with 8 bases of the junction left unmatched. Per germline, CDR1 MNHEY and CDR2 SVGAGI. The CDR3 loop spans 14 amino acids. The CDR3 loop reads CASQRGGHSDTQYF. As DNA, the CDR3 is TGTGCCAGCCAGCGGGGGGGCCATTCCGATACGCAGTATTTT.

This clone was observed a single time. The chain uses TRBV7-9 and TRBJ2-3; 7 nucleotides match TRBD2. In germline, CDR1 is SEHNR, CDR2 FQNEAQ (reference sequence). The CDR3 covers 15 residues. V trimming: 2 bases; J trimming: 3 bases; junction bases outside the gene matches: 5. The CDR3 sequence: CASSLWQAGTDTQYF. DNA for the CDR3: TGTGCCAGCAGCTTATGGCAAGCGGGGACAGATACGCAGTATTTT. The full variable domain, its missing parts supplied by reference TRBV7-9 and TRBJ2-3, is DTGVSQNPRHKITKRGQNVTFRCDPISEHNRLYWYRQTLGQGPEFLTYFQNEAQLEKSRLLSDRFSAERPKGSFSTLEIQRTEQGDSAMYLCASSLWQAGTDTQYFGPGTRLTVL.

The genes are TRBV7-8 and TRBJ2-7; TRBD1 might be the D (5 bases). Germline V lookup: CDR1 SGHVS, CDR2 FQNEAQ. This CDR3 region has 14 residues. Trimming left V 3 bases short and J 5 bases short, with 14 bases between. In nucleotides, the CDR3 is TGTGCCAGCAGCTTCAATGGTAGGGGCGACGAGCAGTACTTC. The encoded protein is CASSFNGRGDEQYF.

The chain has TRBV14 and TRBJ2-1, with D possibly matching TRBD2 (6 bases). The V gene's germline CDR1 is SGHDN and CDR2 FVKESK. V was clipped by 0 bases and J by 8 bases, with 14 bases between them. The CDR3 has 15 amino acids. For the CDR3, the DNA is TGTGCCAGCAGCCAAGATTCGCTAGCGATATATGAGCAGTTCTTC. It codes for CASSQDSLAIYEQFF. Variable domain in full (rest from reference TRBV14 and TRBJ2-1): EAGVTQFPSHSVIEKGQTVTLRCDPISGHDNLYWYRRVMGKEIKFLLHFVKESKQDESGMPNNRFLAERTGGTYSTLKVQPAELEDSGVYFCASSQDSLAIYEQFFGPGTRLTVL.

This sequence joins TRBV28 and TRBJ1-5, with TRBD1 as a possible D gene (6 bases). This CDR3 spans 14 amino acids. The V and J ends lost 7 bases and 5 bases respectively, with 15 bases between them. CDR1 MDHEN and CDR2 SYDVKM come from the germline V gene. The CDR3 DNA follows: TGTGCCAGCACCCTAGTAGGGGGTTATCAGCCCCAGCATTTT. This codes for CASTLVGGYQPQHF.

In this sample, this clone turned up once. The chain recombines TRBV18 with TRBJ1-1, with D possibly TRBD1 on 5 matching bases. This CDR3 is 16 amino acids long. Germline CDR1 is KGHSH and CDR2 is LQKENI. V was shortened by 3 bases and J by 0 bases, with 14 bases between the two germline ends. The CDR3 loop reads CASSPQGGHLNTEAFF. In DNA form, the CDR3 reads TGTGCCAGCTCACCCCAGGGTGGGCACTTGAACACTGAAGCTTTCTTT.